A single sample is the source of the 22 T cell receptor beta chains below, sequenced in a study of blood T cells in healthy people across ages. A second about 7 to 11 cycle PCR used barcoded and J-beta primers. TCRdb re-called the 5' RACE reads with MiXCR, one entry per CDR3 protein. The sample contains about 1 million distinct CDR3 sequences, less than 50% of which appear only once. Sequencing input: blood. All receptors derive from a woman aged 60-75 years in good health.

The chain combines TRBV4-2 with TRBJ1-6, with D possibly matching TRBD1 (6 bases). Per germline, CDR1 LGHNA and CDR2 YNFKEQ. V lost 4 bases to trimming and J lost 5 bases, with 12 bases between them. The CDR3 runs to 15 residues. This CDR3 reads CASSPSRGNNSPLHF. The CDR3 coding sequence is TGTGCCAGCAGCCCTTCCAGGGGCAATAATTCACCCCTCCACTTT.

The chain uses TRBV10-3 and TRBJ2-7, with a tentative D call TRBD1 (6 bases). There are 14 residues in the CDR3. Trimming shortened V by 4 bases and J by 2 bases, and 12 bases separated the two germline ends. Germline V gives CDR1 ENHRY, CDR2 SYGVKD. CDR3 sequence: CAISGGQTTYEQYF. In DNA form, the CDR3 reads TGTGCCATCAGTGGCGGACAGACTACCTACGAGCAGTACTTC.

V is TRBV19 and J is TRBJ2-3; tentatively, D is TRBD1 (5 bases). The CDR3 runs to 15 residues. Trimming left V 3 bases short and J 0 bases short, with 10 bases between. Germline V lookup: CDR1 LNHDA, CDR2 SQIVND (reference sequence). In nucleotides, the CDR3 is TGTGCCAGTAGTATGGACCAGGGTAGCACAGATACGCAGTATTTT. This codes for CASSMDQGSTDTQYF.

The chain couples TRBV6-1 to TRBJ2-3; no firm D call. V shed 2 bases and J shed 10 bases, with 13 bases lying between them. Germline V gives CDR1 MNHNS, CDR2 SASEGT. The CDR3 has 13 amino acids. The CDR3: CASSEYSNRAQYF. The CDR3 nucleotides are TGTGCCAGCAGTGAATACTCTAATCGCGCGCAGTATTTT.

This clonotype has at least ten counts. The CDR3 loop is CASSLGEGPYEQYF. CDR3 DNA: TGTGCCAGCAGCTTAGGAGAGGGCCCCTACGAGCAGTACTTC. The chain couples TRBV7-3 to TRBJ2-7, with D tentatively TRBD2 (5 bases). Trimming removed 2 bases from V and 2 bases from J, with 10 bases in between. In germline, CDR1 is SGHTA, CDR2 FQGTGA. The CDR3 runs to 14 residues.

The chain combines TRBV15 with TRBJ1-1; D is undetermined. The CDR3 has 13 amino acids. The V and J ends lost 4 bases and 1 base respectively, with 7 bases between them. Germline values: CDR1 LNHNV, CDR2 YYDKDF (reference sequence). The CDR3 loop reads CATSIKKNTEAFF. The CDR3 bases are TGTGCCACCAGCATCAAAAAGAACACTGAAGCTTTCTTT.

The J gene is TRBJ2-7, the V gene TRBV20-1; D might be TRBD2 (5 bases). V was cut by 6 bases and J by 2 bases, with 17 bases left in between. This CDR3 region has 14 residues. CDR1 and CDR2 from the germline V gene are DFQATT and SNEGSKA (reference sequence). CDR3 amino acids: CSALPPTGTYEQYF. The CDR3 region has the DNA TGCAGTGCCCTCCCCCCGACGGGGACCTACGAGCAGTACTTC.

The chain joins TRBV7-8 to TRBJ1-4, with D perhaps TRBD1 (5 bases). V was shortened by 5 bases and J by 5 bases, with 12 bases between the two germline ends. In germline, CDR1 is SGHVS, CDR2 FQNEAQ. The CDR3 is made up of 14 amino acids. The CDR3 loop is CASSAGTLNEKLFF. Here the CDR3 DNA reads TGTGCCAGCAGCGCAGGGACCCTGAATGAAAAACTGTTTTTT. Together with reference TRBV7-8 and TRBJ1-4, the CDR3 gives the full variable domain: GAGVSQSPRYKVAKRGQDVALRCDPISGHVSLFWYQQALGQGPEFLTYFQNEAQLDKSGLPSDRFFAERPEGSVSTLKIQRTQQEDSAVYLCASSAGTLNEKLFFGSGTQLSVL.

This clonotype turned up a few times. This sequence joins TRBV9 and TRBJ2-3; tentative D call: TRBD2 (5 bases). V was shortened by 0 bases and J by 0 bases, with 8 bases between the two germline ends. CDR3 length: 15 amino acids. The V gene's germline CDR1 is SGDLS and CDR2 YYNGEE. The CDR3 region is CASSVEAVSTDTQYF. The CDR3 nucleotides are TGTGCCAGCAGCGTAGAAGCGGTTAGCACAGATACGCAGTATTTT.

The V call is TRBV20-1, the J call TRBJ1-5; D is perhaps TRBD1 (5 bases). CDR1 and CDR2 (germline): DFQATT, SNEGSKA (reference sequence). CDR3 length equals 13 residues. V was trimmed by 3 bases and J by 4 bases, leaving 10 bases between them. This CDR3 reads CSARSGVNQPQHF. CDR3 in DNA: TGCAGTGCTAGGTCGGGGGTAAATCAGCCCCAGCATTTT.

The gene calls are TRBV7-9 and TRBJ2-5; D remains ambiguous. The length of the CDR3 is 14 residues. Germline loops: CDR1 SEHNR, CDR2 FQNEAQ (reference sequence). V was trimmed by 2 bases and J by 4 bases, leaving 11 bases between them. CDR3 in amino acids: CASSLRIGLETQYF. The CDR3 nucleotides read TGTGCCAGCAGCTTAAGGATTGGGCTAGAGACCCAGTACTTC. The full variable domain, with the rest looked up from reference TRBV7-9 and TRBJ2-5, is DTGVSQNPRHKITKRGQNVTFRCDPISEHNRLYWYRQTLGQGPEFLTYFQNEAQLEKSRLLSDRFSAERPKGSFSTLEIQRTEQGDSAMYLCASSLRIGLETQYFGPGTRLLVL.

This clonotype occurred a few times. The chain uses TRBV21-1 and TRBJ2-7. TRBV21-1 is a documented pseudogene. This CDR3 spans 14 amino acids. This CDR3 is CASSKGTGAYEQYF. The CDR3 DNA sequence: TGTGCCAGCAGCAAAGGGACAGGAGCCTACGAGCAGTACTTC.

The chain links TRBV27 to TRBJ2-3; D is undetermined. The germline V gene encodes CDR1 MNHEY and CDR2 SMNVEV (reference sequence). The CDR3 extends over 12 amino acids. With 5 bases removed from V and 7 bases from J, the gap between germline ends came to 10 bases. CDR3 protein: CASSPRLNTQYF. CDR3 bases: TGTGCCAGCAGTCCTCGTTTGAATACGCAGTATTTT.

This chain uses TRBV7-6 with TRBJ2-5, with D tentatively TRBD1 (6 bases). Per germline, CDR1 SGHVS and CDR2 FNYEAQ. This CDR3 is built from 16 residues. The V end lost 0 bases, the J end lost 4 bases, and 15 bases lay between the germline ends. The CDR3 sequence is CASSLAAQGVGETQYF. CDR3 DNA: TGTGCCAGCAGCTTAGCCGCACAGGGCGTAGGAGAGACCCAGTACTTC.

The J gene is TRBJ1-2, the V gene TRBV2; 8 bases line up with TRBD1. The length of the CDR3 is 13 residues. Germline CDR1 and CDR2: SNHLY and FYNNEI. V dropped 6 bases and J dropped 4; count of bases not matched to a gene: 4. The CDR3 loop reads CASRAGQGYGYTF. DNA of the CDR3: TGTGCCAGCAGGGCCGGACAGGGCTATGGCTACACCTTC.

As for this clonotype: A read error may explain this, as a much larger clone is one base away. The chain is built from TRBV5-1 and TRBJ2-4; D is possibly TRBD1 (6 bases). The germline gives CDR1 SGHRS, CDR2 YFSETQ. The V end was cut by 1 base, the J end by 0 bases, with 14 bases between. The CDR3 sequence is 17 residues long. In DNA, the CDR3 is TGCGCCAGCAGCTTGACCCGAACAGGGATAGCCAAAAACATTCAGTACTTC. Amino acid sequence: CASSLTRTGIAKNIQYF.

J is TRBJ2-7 and V is TRBV28; D is perhaps TRBD1 or TRBD2 (5 bases each). The CDR3 length is 15 residues. Trimming shortened V by 7 bases and J by 2 bases, and 18 bases separated the two germline ends. Looked up from germline, CDR1 is MDHEN and CDR2 is SYDVKM. The CDR3 loop is CASNSGPATTYEQYF. For the CDR3, the DNA is TGTGCCAGCAACTCGGGGCCAGCCACTACCTACGAGCAGTACTTC.

The rearrangement uses TRBV20-1 and TRBJ2-7; 9 bases match TRBD1. The CDR3 is 11 amino acids. The germline CDR1 and CDR2 sequences are DFQATT and SNEGSKA (reference sequence). After removal of 3 bases from V and 7 bases from J, the junction contained 1 base not matched to a gene. The CDR3 sequence: CSARGTGEQYF. The CDR3 DNA reads TGCAGTGCTAGGGGGACAGGGGAGCAGTACTTC.

V gene TRBV6-2 or TRBV6-3 combines with J gene TRBJ1-4; D is possibly TRBD1 (5 bases). Germline CDR1 is MNHEY and CDR2 is SVGEGT. V dropped 5 bases and J dropped 8 bases, with 24 bases sitting between them. The CDR3 is 17 amino acids. CDR3 nucleotide sequence: TGTGCCAGCAGTCCCCCGGGACCGAGCGCCTACCAAGAAAAACTGTTTTTT. Its protein is CASSPPGPSAYQEKLFF.

The V call is TRBV20-1, the J call TRBJ2-7, with 7 bases fitting TRBD1. Trimming removed 2 bases from V and 2 bases from J; junction bases left unmatched: 3. Germline lookup yields CDR1 DFQATT and CDR2 SNEGSKA (reference sequence). The length of the CDR3 is 13 residues. CDR3 nucleotides: TGCAGTGCTAGATACGACAGGGCCTACGAGCAGTACTTC. Its protein product is CSARYDRAYEQYF.

V usage is TRBV29-1 and J usage is TRBJ2-7; D is unresolved. The ends were cut back, 4 bases at V and 7 bases at J, with 23 bases in the middle. This CDR3 is 15 amino acids long. In germline, CDR1 is SQVTM, CDR2 ANQGSEA. The CDR3 protein is CSVGPRVAPYNEQYF. The DNA for the CDR3 is TGCAGCGTTGGGCCGCGCGTCGCCCCCTACAATGAGCAGTACTTC.

This chain connects TRBV20-1 to TRBJ1-5, with 8 bases that match TRBD1. The junction had 18 bases not matched to a gene; V was cut back by 5 bases and J by 6 bases. Germline CDR1 is DFQATT and CDR2 is SNEGSKA (reference sequence). The CDR3 contains 17 residues. CDR3 DNA sequence: TGCAGTGCTTTAACTGCGACCGGGACAGGCGGCGGTCAGCCCCAGCATTTT. This translates into CSALTATGTGGGQPQHF.